Listed below are T cell receptor beta chains from one sample, sequenced in a study of response to subunit inactivated influenza vaccine. TCRdb called the RT-PCR reads again in MiXCR, with one record for every CDR3 protein. The sample includes about 160,000 distinct CDR3 sequences, roughly a tenth of them seen just once. The sample here was non-naive T cells sorted from PBMCs, taken roughly 46 days after vaccination. These receptors were taken from a middle-aged man who received an inactivated influenza vaccine. Each CDR3 is given with its conserved first and last residue. Each record gives: V gene, J gene, CDR3 protein.

>TRBV5-1|TRBJ2-3
CASSLAGKGQGTDGTQYF
>TRBV4-3|TRBJ1-2
CASSQDHRGTGYTF
>TRBV4-2|TRBJ1-6
CASSQETLPSSYNSPLHF
>TRBV4-2|TRBJ2-1
CASSLAGVGNEQFF
>TRBV5-1|TRBJ2-1
CASSLRGSGGEQFF
>TRBV19|TRBJ2-1
CASSPSYNEQFF
>TRBV7-2|TRBJ2-4
CASSPQGTANIQYF
>TRBV5-1|TRBJ1-6
CASSWGQGYSPLHF
>TRBV5-1|TRBJ1-1
CASSDPPGLGAFF
>TRBV14|TRBJ1-2
CASSQRSVPGVRYGYTF
>TRBV20-1|TRBJ2-7
CSALRRPSEQYF
>TRBV13|TRBJ1-4
CASSLAHTREKLFF
>TRBV7-9|TRBJ2-1
CASTLPGDRGFNEQFF
>TRBV5-6|TRBJ1-1
CASSLGFMNTEAFF
>TRBV25-1|TRBJ1-2
CASSGALYGYTF
>TRBV19|TRBJ2-3
CASSIGADTDTQYF
>TRBV5-1|TRBJ2-3
CASSPGTGLDTQYF
>TRBV7-3|TRBJ2-5
CASSTLAGETQYF
>TRBV28|TRBJ2-1
CASSLGGRPQYNEQFF
>TRBV12-3/TRBV12-4|TRBJ1-2
CATVGEVKQTNYGYTF
>TRBV9|TRBJ1-6
CASSVAIDSPLHF
>TRBV29-1|TRBJ2-5
CSVGTSGTWETQYF
>TRBV4-2|TRBJ1-3
CASSPVRSDSGNTIYF
>TRBV3-1|TRBJ2-6
CASSPRLAGGSGANVLTF
>TRBV27|TRBJ1-2
CASSDHSLSYGYTF
>TRBV4-1|TRBJ2-3
CASSQDPWRDMQYF
>TRBV7-4|TRBJ2-7
CASPLKTGGNLEQYF
>TRBV10-3|TRBJ2-5
CAITSTSGLETQYF